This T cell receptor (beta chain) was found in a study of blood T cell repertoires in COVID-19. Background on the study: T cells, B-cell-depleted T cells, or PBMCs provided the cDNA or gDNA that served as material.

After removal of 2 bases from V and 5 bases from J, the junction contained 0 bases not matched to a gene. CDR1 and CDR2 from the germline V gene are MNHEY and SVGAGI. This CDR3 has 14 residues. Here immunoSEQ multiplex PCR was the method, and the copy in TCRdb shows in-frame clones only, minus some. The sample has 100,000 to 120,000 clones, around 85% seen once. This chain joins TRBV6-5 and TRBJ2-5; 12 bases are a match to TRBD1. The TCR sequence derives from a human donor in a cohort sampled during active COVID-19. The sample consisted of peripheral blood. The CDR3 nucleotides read TGTGCCAGCAGTTACGGGACAGGGGGCGAGACCCAGTACTTC. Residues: CASSYGTGGETQYF.